These T cell receptor beta chains were read from a single sample in a study of shared T cell receptors in the human thymus. The table came from immunoSEQ multiplex PCR; TCRdb's copy has only in-frame clones and leaves some out. The sample records 700,000 to 750,000 clones, around 85% being singletons. The same data also contributed to another study, on human thymus T cells.

Sequencing was performed on thymocytes. All receptors come from a girl under three years old with a congenital heart defect. Each CDR3 is given with its conserved first and last residue. A D gene is named only where the DNA matches it firmly. Not every row has a clone size; where given, it reads once, few, many or a size class.

j_gene: TRBJ1-4; v_gene: TRBV2; d_gene: TRBD1; len: 15; abundance: -; CDR3aa: CASSQGQGNNEKLFF; CDR3nt: TGTGCCAGCAGTCAAGGACAGGGTAATAATGAAAAACTGTTTTTT
j_gene: TRBJ2-6; v_gene: TRBV9; d_gene: -; len: 15; abundance: -; CDR3aa: CASSDDRTGANVLTF; CDR3nt: TGTGCCAGCAGCGACGACAGGACTGGGGCCAACGTCCTGACTTTC
j_gene: TRBJ1-2; v_gene: TRBV7-6; d_gene: TRBD1; len: 17; abundance: -; CDR3aa: CASSLAGTGGMNYGYTF; CDR3nt: TGTGCCAGCAGCTTGGCGGGGACAGGGGGAATGAACTATGGCTACACCTTC
j_gene: TRBJ1-1; v_gene: TRBV4-2; d_gene: TRBD1; len: 19; abundance: -; CDR3aa: CASSHNGQGKSGSNTEAFF; CDR3nt: TGTGCCAGCAGCCATAACGGACAGGGAAAAAGTGGATCGAACACTGAAGCTTTCTTT
j_gene: TRBJ2-1; v_gene: TRBV7-6; d_gene: TRBD1; len: 13; abundance: -; CDR3aa: CASSLVDRAEQFF; CDR3nt: TGTGCCAGCAGCTTAGTCGACAGGGCAGAGCAGTTCTTC
j_gene: TRBJ1-5; v_gene: TRBV18; d_gene: TRBD1; len: 14; abundance: -; CDR3aa: CASSPTGINQPQHF; CDR3nt: TGTGCCAGCTCGCCGACAGGGATCAATCAGCCCCAGCATTTT
j_gene: TRBJ1-5; v_gene: TRBV10-1; d_gene: -; len: 15; abundance: -; CDR3aa: CASSEQAVRNQPQHF; CDR3nt: TGCGCCAGCAGTGAACAGGCGGTTCGCAATCAGCCCCAGCATTTT
j_gene: TRBJ1-1; v_gene: TRBV12-5; d_gene: -; len: 12; abundance: -; CDR3aa: CASGFRGSEAFF; CDR3nt: TGTGCTAGTGGTTTTAGGGGGTCCGAAGCTTTCTTT
j_gene: TRBJ1-2; v_gene: TRBV5-1; d_gene: -; len: 14; abundance: -; CDR3aa: CASSLAGEADGYTF; CDR3nt: TGCGCCAGCAGCTTGGCCGGGGAGGCTGACGGCTACACCTTC
j_gene: TRBJ1-3; v_gene: TRBV5-1; d_gene: -; len: 14; abundance: -; CDR3aa: CASSLVGAGNTIYF; CDR3nt: TGCGCCAGCAGCTTGGTAGGGGCGGGAAACACCATATATTTT
j_gene: TRBJ1-6; v_gene: TRBV5-5; d_gene: -; len: 17; abundance: -; CDR3aa: CASSLRAGFLSDSPLHF; CDR3nt: TGTGCCAGCAGCTTGAGGGCGGGGTTTCTGTCAGATTCACCCCTCCACTTT
j_gene: TRBJ2-7; v_gene: TRBV9; d_gene: -; len: 14; abundance: -; CDR3aa: CASSVSHTGYEQYF; CDR3nt: TGTGCCAGCAGCGTATCGCACACGGGCTACGAGCAGTACTTC
j_gene: TRBJ2-6; v_gene: TRBV4-2; d_gene: TRBD1; len: 21; abundance: -; CDR3aa: CASSQDGETGDQVIRANVLTF; CDR3nt: TGTGCCAGCAGCCAAGATGGAGAGACAGGGGACCAAGTAATCCGGGCCAACGTCCTGACTTTC
j_gene: TRBJ1-1; v_gene: TRBV6-1; d_gene: TRBD1; len: 14; abundance: -; CDR3aa: CASSQGGSGTEAFF; CDR3nt: TGTGCCAGTTCACAGGGGGGGTCGGGCACTGAAGCTTTCTTT
j_gene: TRBJ2-6; v_gene: TRBV4-3; d_gene: TRBD1; len: 17; abundance: -; CDR3aa: CASSQGTGVVGANVLTF; CDR3nt: TGCGCCAGCAGCCAAGGGACAGGGGTGGTTGGGGCCAATGTCCTGACTTTC
j_gene: TRBJ2-7; v_gene: TRBV4-1; d_gene: TRBD1; len: 17; abundance: -; CDR3aa: CASSQMPGQRSSYEQYF; CDR3nt: TGCGCCAGCAGCCAAATGCCGGGACAGCGTTCCTCCTACGAGCAGTACTTC
j_gene: TRBJ2-7; v_gene: TRBV18; d_gene: -; len: 14; abundance: -; CDR3aa: CASSPVLRDYEQYF; CDR3nt: TGTGCCAGCTCACCGGTGCTGAGGGACTACGAGCAGTACTTC
j_gene: TRBJ1-6; v_gene: TRBV15; d_gene: TRBD1; len: 14; abundance: few; CDR3aa: CATSGGQGMSPLHF; CDR3nt: TGTGCCACCAGCGGGGGACAGGGGATGTCACCCCTCCACTTT
j_gene: TRBJ1-1; v_gene: TRBV6-1; d_gene: -; len: 13; abundance: -; CDR3aa: CATSGLVNTEAFF; CDR3nt: TGTGCCACCTCGGGACTGGTGAACACTGAAGCTTTCTTT
j_gene: TRBJ1-1; v_gene: TRBV2; d_gene: TRBD1; len: 17; abundance: -; CDR3aa: CASRGDRAFPLNTEAFF; CDR3nt: TGTGCCAGCAGGGGGGACAGGGCTTTCCCCTTGAACACTGAAGCTTTCTTT